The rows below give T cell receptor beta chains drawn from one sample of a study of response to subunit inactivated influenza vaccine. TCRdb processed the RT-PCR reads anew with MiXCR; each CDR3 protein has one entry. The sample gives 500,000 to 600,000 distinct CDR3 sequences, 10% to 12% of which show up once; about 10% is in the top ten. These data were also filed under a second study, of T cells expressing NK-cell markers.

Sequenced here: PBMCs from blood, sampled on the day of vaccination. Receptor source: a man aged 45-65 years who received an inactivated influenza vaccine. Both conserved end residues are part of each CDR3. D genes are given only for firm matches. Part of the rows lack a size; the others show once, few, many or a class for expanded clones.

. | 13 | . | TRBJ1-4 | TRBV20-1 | TGCAGTGCTAGAGAGGGGACTAATGAAAAACTGTTTTTT | CSAREGTNEKLFF
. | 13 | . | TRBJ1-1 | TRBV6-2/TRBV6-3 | TGTGCCAGCAGTTACGCGTCGAACACTGAAGCTTTCTTT | CASSYASNTEAFF
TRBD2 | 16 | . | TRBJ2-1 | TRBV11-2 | TGTGCCAGCAGCTTAGCGGCGGGAGGGAGGTTTAATGAGCAGTTCTTC | CASSLAAGGRFNEQFF
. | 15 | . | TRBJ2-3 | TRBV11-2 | TGTGCCAGCAGCTTTACTGGGGAGAACACAGATACGCAGTATTTT | CASSFTGENTDTQYF
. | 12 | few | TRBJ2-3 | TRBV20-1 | TGCAGGCTGGACTCCGTCGCAGATACGCAGTATTTT | CRLDSVADTQYF
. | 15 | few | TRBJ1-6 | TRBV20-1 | TGCAGTGCTAGGGAAGAAGGGGGGCCTGGTTCACCCCTCCACTTT | CSAREEGGPGSPLHF
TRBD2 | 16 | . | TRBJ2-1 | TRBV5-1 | TGCGCCAGCAGTAACCTATCCGGACTAGCGGGAGCGGAGCGTTTCTTC | CASSNLSGLAGAERFF
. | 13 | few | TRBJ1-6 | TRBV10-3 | TGTGCCATCAATCAGGGTTATAATTCACCCCTCCACTTT | CAINQGYNSPLHF
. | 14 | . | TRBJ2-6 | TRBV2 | TGTGCCAGCACTGCAGACTCTGGGGCCAACGTCCTGACTTTC | CASTADSGANVLTF
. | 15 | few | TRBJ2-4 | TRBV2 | TGTGCCAGCAGTGGCACGGGATTAGCCAAAAACATTCAGTACTTC | CASSGTGLAKNIQYF
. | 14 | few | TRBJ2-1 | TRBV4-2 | TGTGCCAGCAGCCAAGGGTTGGCTAGCGACGAGCAGTTCTTC | CASSQGLASDEQFF
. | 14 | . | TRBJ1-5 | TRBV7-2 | TGTGCCAGCAGCCGCGGACGGTCCAATCAGCCCCAGCATTTT | CASSRGRSNQPQHF
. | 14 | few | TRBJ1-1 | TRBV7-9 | TGTGCCAGCAGAAAGACCGACCGGGGCACTGAAGCTTTCTTT | CASRKTDRGTEAFF
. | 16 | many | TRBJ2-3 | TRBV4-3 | TGCGCCAGCAGCCAAGATTGGGCAGCTAGCACAGATACGCAGTATTTT | CASSQDWAASTDTQYF
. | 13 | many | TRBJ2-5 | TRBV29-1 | TGCAGCACTCGGAGAGGCCTCCAAGAGACCCAGTACTTC | CSTRRGLQETQYF
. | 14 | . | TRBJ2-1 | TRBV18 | TGTGCCAGCTCACCACTTACAGGGAGCAATGAGCAGTTCTTC | CASSPLTGSNEQFF
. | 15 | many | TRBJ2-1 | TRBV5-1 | TGCGCCAGCAGCGTATGGGGGGACGCCTACAATGAGCAGTTCTTC | CASSVWGDAYNEQFF
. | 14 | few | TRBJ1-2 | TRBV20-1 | TGCAGTGCTAGGAGACAAGACCCTCACTATGGCTACACCTTC | CSARRQDPHYGYTF
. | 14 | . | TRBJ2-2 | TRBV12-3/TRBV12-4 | TGTGCCAGCAGTGCTGGGGGATTCACCGGGGAGCTGTTTTTT | CASSAGGFTGELFF
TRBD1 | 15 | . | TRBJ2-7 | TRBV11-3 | TGTGCCAGCAGCTTAGGAAGCGGACAGGGCTACGAGCAGTACTTC | CASSLGSGQGYEQYF
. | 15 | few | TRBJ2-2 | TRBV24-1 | TGTGCCACCAGTGGTAGTGGGGCGGACACCGGGGAGCTGTTTTTT | CATSGSGADTGELFF
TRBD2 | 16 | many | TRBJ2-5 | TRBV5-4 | TGTGCCAGCAGCTCAGGACTAGCGGGAGGGCAAGAGACCCAGTACTTC | CASSSGLAGGQETQYF
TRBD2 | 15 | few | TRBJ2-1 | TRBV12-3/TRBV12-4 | TGTGCCAGCAGGACGACTAGCGGACCTTGGAATGAGCAGTTCTTC | CASRTTSGPWNEQFF
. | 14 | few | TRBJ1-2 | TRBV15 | TGTGCCACCAGCAGAGAAGACAGACTATATGGCTACACCTTC | CATSREDRLYGYTF
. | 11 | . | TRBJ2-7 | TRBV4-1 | TGCGCCAGCAGCACCTCAGGGGAGCAGTACTTC | CASSTSGEQYF
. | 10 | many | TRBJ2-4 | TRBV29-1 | TGCAGCGTTACTCAGGGGTTTCAGTACTTC | CSVTQGFQYF
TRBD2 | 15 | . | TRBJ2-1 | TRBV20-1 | TGCAGTGCTAGTGGTTCACTAGCGGCCTACAATGAGCAGTTCTTC | CSASGSLAAYNEQFF
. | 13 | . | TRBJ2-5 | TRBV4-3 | TGCGCCAGCAGCCAAGATTATGGCGGGGCCCAGTACTTC | CASSQDYGGAQYF
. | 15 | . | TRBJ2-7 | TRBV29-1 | TGCAGCGTTGCCTCCCGAGCTCGGGGCTCGGGTGAGCAGTACTTC | CSVASRARGSGEQYF
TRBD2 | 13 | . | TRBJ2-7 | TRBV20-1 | TGCAGTGTGTATAGCGGGCTCTCCTACGAGCAGTACTTC | CSVYSGLSYEQYF
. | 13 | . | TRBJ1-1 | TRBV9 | TGTGCCAGCAGCGGAGCCCAAAACACTGAAGCTTTCTTT | CASSGAQNTEAFF
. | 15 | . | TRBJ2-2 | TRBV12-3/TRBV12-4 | TGTGCCAGCAGAAGGACCGCAGCGAACACCGGGGAGCTGTTTTTT | CASRRTAANTGELFF
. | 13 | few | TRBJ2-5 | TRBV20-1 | TGCAGTGCTTACGACAATATCCAAGAGACCCAGTACTTC | CSAYDNIQETQYF
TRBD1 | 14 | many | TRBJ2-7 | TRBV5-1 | TGCGCCAGCAGCCCGGGACAGGGATTCAACGAGCAGTACTTC | CASSPGQGFNEQYF
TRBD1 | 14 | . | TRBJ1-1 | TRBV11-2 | TGTGCCAGCAGGCATCCAGGGGGTGACACTGAAGCTTTCTTT | CASRHPGGDTEAFF
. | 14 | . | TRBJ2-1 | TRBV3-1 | TGTGCCAGCTCTTTGGTAGCGGTTAACAATGAGCAGTTCTTC | CASSLVAVNNEQFF
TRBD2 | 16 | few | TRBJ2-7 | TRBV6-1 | TGTGCCAGCAATCACGGGACTAGCGGGAGAGTCTACGAGCAGTACTTC | CASNHGTSGRVYEQYF
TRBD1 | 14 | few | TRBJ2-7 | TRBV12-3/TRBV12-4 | TGTGCCAGCAGTTTCGGGGACAGAACCTACGAGCAGTACTTC | CASSFGDRTYEQYF
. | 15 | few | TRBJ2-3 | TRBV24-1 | TGTGCCACCAGTGATGAGACACATGGCACAGATACGCAGTATTTT | CATSDETHGTDTQYF
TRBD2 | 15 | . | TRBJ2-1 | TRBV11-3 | TGTGCCAGCAGCTTTAGCGGGAGAGGGGGTAATGAGCAGTTCTTC | CASSFSGRGGNEQFF
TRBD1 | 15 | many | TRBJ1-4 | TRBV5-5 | TGTGCCAGCAGCTTTCTTCCAGGGGGCTTTGAAAAACTGTTTTTT | CASSFLPGGFEKLFF
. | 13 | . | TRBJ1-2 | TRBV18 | TGTGCCAGCTCACCAGGCAGGGAAGGAGGCTACACCTTC | CASSPGREGGYTF
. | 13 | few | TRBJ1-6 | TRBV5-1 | TGCGCCAGCAGCTTAACTCTGGGTTCACCCCTCCACTTT | CASSLTLGSPLHF
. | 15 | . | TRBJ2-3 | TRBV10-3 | TGTGCCATCGCCGTGGGGGGGGCTAGCACAGATACGCAGTATTTT | CAIAVGGASTDTQYF
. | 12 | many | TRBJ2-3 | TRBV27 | TGTGCCACCAATATAGGCACAGATACGCAGTATTTT | CATNIGTDTQYF
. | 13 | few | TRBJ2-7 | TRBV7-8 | TGTGCCAGCAGCCCAGCGGCCGGACCCGAGCAGTACTTC | CASSPAAGPEQYF
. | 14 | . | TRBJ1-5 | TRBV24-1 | TGTGCCACCAGTCAGACATCTAGCAATCAGCCCCAGCATTTT | CATSQTSSNQPQHF
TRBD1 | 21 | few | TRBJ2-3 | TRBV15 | TGTGCCACCAGCAGGGCGGCCATGGGACAGGGGGCCTCCACTAGCACAGATACGCAGTATTTT | CATSRAAMGQGASTSTDTQYF
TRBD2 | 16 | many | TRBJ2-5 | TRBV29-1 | TGCAGCGTTGAAGAGATGGGCCTAGCGGGGAGGGAGACCCAGTACTTC | CSVEEMGLAGRETQYF
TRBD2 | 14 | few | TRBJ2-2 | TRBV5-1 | TGCGCCAGCAGCCGCGGGAGGGGACACGAGGAGCTGTTTTTT | CASSRGRGHEELFF
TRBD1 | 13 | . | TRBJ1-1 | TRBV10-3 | TGTGCCATTGCGGGACAGGGGAACACTGAAGCTTTCTTT | CAIAGQGNTEAFF
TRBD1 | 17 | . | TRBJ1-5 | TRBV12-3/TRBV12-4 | TGTGCCAGCAGTAAAGGGGACAGGGGGAATAGCAATCAGCCCCAGCATTTT | CASSKGDRGNSNQPQHF
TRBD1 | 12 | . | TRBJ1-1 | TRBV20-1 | TGCAGTGCAAAGGACAGGCGGCCTGAAGCTTTCTTT | CSAKDRRPEAFF
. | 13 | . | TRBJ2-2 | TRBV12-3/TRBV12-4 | TGTGCCAGCGACTGGTTAGGAACCGGGGAGCTGTTTTTT | CASDWLGTGELFF
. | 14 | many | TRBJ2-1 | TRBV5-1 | TGCGCCAGCAGCTTAGAGGGGAACTACAATGAGCAGTTCTTC | CASSLEGNYNEQFF
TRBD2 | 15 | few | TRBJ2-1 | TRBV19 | TGTGCCAGTAGTATAGGCCTAGCGGGGGTGGATGAGCAGTTCTTC | CASSIGLAGVDEQFF
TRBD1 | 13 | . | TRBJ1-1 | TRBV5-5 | TGTGCCAGCACCCCAGACAGGGCGGTTCCGGCTTTCTTT | CASTPDRAVPAFF
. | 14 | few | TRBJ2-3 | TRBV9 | TGTGCCAGCAGCGAGGAGGGGTGGTCAGATACGCAGTATTTT | CASSEEGWSDTQYF
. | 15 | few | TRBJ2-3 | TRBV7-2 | TGTGCCAGCAGCTTGGTAGCAGCGAACACAGATACGCAGTATTTT | CASSLVAANTDTQYF
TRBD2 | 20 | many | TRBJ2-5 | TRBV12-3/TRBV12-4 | TGTGCCAGCAGTTTAGATGGTACGAGACTAGCGGGAGTTTTGTTGGAGACCCAGTACTTC | CASSLDGTRLAGVLLETQYF